Given below is one TCR beta chain in context. When the RNA was reverse transcribed, random hexamers were used with an input of roughly 0.45 to 1 ug. An immunoSEQ multiplex PCR amplified TCR beta CDR3 over 54 Vbeta and 13 Jbeta. Via MiXCR, TCRdb re-called the immunoSEQ multiplex PCR reads, giving one row per CDR3 protein. The table shows 150,000 to 200,000 distinct CDR3 sequences, with roughly 94% occurring only once. This record comes from a study of CD8 T cells in Susac syndrome. Sequencing of TCR beta, carried out with a high-throughput approach, was applied to CD8+ and CD4+ T cells from the blood. Patients with stable or active relapsing-remitting disease, all of them treatment-naive, made up the multiple sclerosis controls. FACS enriched CD8+ TEMRA cells, while bulk CD8+ and CD4+ were negatively isolated. Trimming cost V 5 bases and J 4 bases; bases outside gene matches: 3. The CDR3 has 14 residues.

Sequencing used CD4+ T cells from PBMCs. The TCR originated in a human donor with multiple sclerosis. V is TRBV12-3 or TRBV12-4 and J is TRBJ1-3; 9 positions agree with TRBD1. The CDR3 is CASSQGQGGNTIYF. As DNA, the CDR3 is TGTGCCAGCAGTCAGGGACAGGGAGGAAACACCATATATTTT.